This T cell receptor (beta chain) was sequenced in a study of blood T cell repertoires in COVID-19. About the study: There were acute and convalescent COVID-19 samples, and they came from the United States, Italy and Spain. The analysed material was cDNA or gDNA that came from T cells, B-cell-depleted T cells, or PBMCs.

Original handling: Estimates of nucleated cell counts were drawn from the amplification of reference gene primers. Some clones are missing from TCRdb's copy, which holds only in-frame ones; the method was immunoSEQ multiplex PCR. V, J and clone size derive from that table, while D and trimming were established from the DNA sequence. The profile shows 60,000 to 90,000 clones, roughly 90% of them singletons. V lost 5 bases to trimming and J lost 6 bases, with 8 bases between them. CDR1 is MNHEY and CDR2 is SVGEGT in the germline V gene. The CDR3 runs 12 residues. The sequenced sample consisted of peripheral blood. J is TRBJ1-5 and V is TRBV6-2 or TRBV6-3; D uncertain. The sequence came from a human donor in a cohort sampled during active COVID-19. In nucleotides, the CDR3 is TGTGCCAGCAGTCCAGATTTTCAGCCCCAGCATTTT. It specifies CASSPDFQPQHF.